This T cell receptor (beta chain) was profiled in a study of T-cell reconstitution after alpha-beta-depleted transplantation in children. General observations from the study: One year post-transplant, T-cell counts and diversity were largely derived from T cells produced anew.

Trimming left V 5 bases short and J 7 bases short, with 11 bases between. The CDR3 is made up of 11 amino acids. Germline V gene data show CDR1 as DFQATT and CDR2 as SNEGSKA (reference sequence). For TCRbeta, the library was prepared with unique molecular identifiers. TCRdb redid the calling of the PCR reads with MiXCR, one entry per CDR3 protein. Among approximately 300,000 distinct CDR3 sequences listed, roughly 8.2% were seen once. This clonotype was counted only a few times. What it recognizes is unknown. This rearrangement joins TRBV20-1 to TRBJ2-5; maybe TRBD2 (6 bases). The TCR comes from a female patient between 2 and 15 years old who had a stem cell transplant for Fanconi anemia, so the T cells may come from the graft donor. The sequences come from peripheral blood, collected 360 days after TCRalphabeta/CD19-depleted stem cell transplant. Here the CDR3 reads CSAVMGGTQYF. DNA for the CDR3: TGCAGTGCTGTAATGGGGGGGACCCAGTACTTC.